There are a few counts of the clone carrying this T cell receptor beta chain. The antigen is undetermined. The sample is drawn from a study of early T cells in non-severe SARS-CoV-2 infection. Overall study context: Sequenced bulk RNA came from whole blood that was unsorted, and chains were unpaired.

The TCR library protocol was used to attach unique molecular identifiers. These identifiers were attached to individual cDNA molecules. TCRdb reprocessed the 5' RACE reads via MiXCR and lists one record per CDR3 protein. The profile shows 45,000 to 65,000 distinct CDR3 sequences, about 9.7% of them singletons. Study-wide results and limits: A preference for anti-spike CD8 responses marked VDJdb matching, which missed private and CD4 specificities.

V was trimmed by 4 bases and J by 6 bases, leaving 9 bases between them. Germline V lookup: CDR1 SEHNR, CDR2 FQNEAQ (reference sequence). The CDR3 loop spans 13 amino acids. Sequences were obtained from whole blood. The TCR sequence derives from an adult who was a healthcare worker with PCR-confirmed SARS-CoV-2 infection or an uninfected control (not recorded which). The chain joins TRBV7-9 to TRBJ2-2, with TRBD1 as a possible D gene (6 bases). The CDR3 loop is CASSSPGAGELFF. The CDR3 coding sequence is TGTGCCAGCAGCTCCCCAGGGGCCGGGGAGCTGTTTTTT. The full variable domain, its missing parts supplied by reference TRBV7-9 and TRBJ2-2, is DTGVSQNPRHKITKRGQNVTFRCDPISEHNRLYWYRQTLGQGPEFLTYFQNEAQLEKSRLLSDRFSAERPKGSFSTLEIQRTEQGDSAMYLCASSSPGAGELFFGEGSRLTVL.